These T cell receptor beta chains were read from a single sample in a study of monozygotic twins with cystic fibrosis. Method: immunoSEQ multiplex PCR; TCRdb's copy keeps in-frame clones and lacks some. Of tens of thousands of clones in the sample, roughly 96% were seen once. The sequenced sample consisted of blood. The receptors derive from a girl aged 2 to 10 with cystic fibrosis. Both conserved end residues are part of each CDR3. Fields, in order: V gene, J gene, CDR3 protein.

v_gene: TRBV19
j_gene: TRBJ2-5
CDR3aa: CASSIAGGQETQYF

v_gene: TRBV6-5
j_gene: TRBJ1-1
CDR3aa: CANPTKATGNTEAFF

v_gene: TRBV27
j_gene: TRBJ1-2
CDR3aa: CASSTYTGGAYVGYTF

v_gene: TRBV15
j_gene: TRBJ1-4
CDR3aa: CATSRGRPNEKLFF

v_gene: TRBV28
j_gene: TRBJ1-1
CDR3aa: CASSFGQGAEAFF

v_gene: TRBV7-9
j_gene: TRBJ2-7
CDR3aa: CASSLERDEQYF

v_gene: TRBV5-1
j_gene: TRBJ1-2
CDR3aa: CASSLGTDGYTF

v_gene: TRBV5-4
j_gene: TRBJ1-1
CDR3aa: CASSTGRRGRTEAFF

v_gene: TRBV11-3
j_gene: TRBJ2-6
CDR3aa: CASSLVGASGANVLTF

v_gene: TRBV4-3
j_gene: TRBJ2-7
CDR3aa: CASSQGDSLLYEQYF

v_gene: TRBV11-2
j_gene: TRBJ2-3
CDR3aa: CASSLGTITDTQYF

v_gene: TRBV5-1
j_gene: TRBJ2-1
CDR3aa: CASSLRTSGVGTYNEQFF

v_gene: TRBV5-1
j_gene: TRBJ2-2
CDR3aa: CASSLAGMRDTGELFF

v_gene: TRBV28
j_gene: TRBJ2-3
CDR3aa: CASRTAGGSDTQYF

v_gene: TRBV7-9
j_gene: TRBJ2-7
CDR3aa: CASSLGLAEIYEQYF

v_gene: TRBV20-1
j_gene: TRBJ2-3
CDR3aa: CSASTDTQYF

v_gene: TRBV5-1
j_gene: TRBJ2-3
CDR3aa: CASSSGTGVADTQYF

v_gene: TRBV5-4
j_gene: TRBJ2-3
CDR3aa: CASLLGGRADTQYF

v_gene: TRBV18
j_gene: TRBJ1-5
CDR3aa: CASSPGDRVSQPQHF

v_gene: TRBV5-1
j_gene: TRBJ2-7
CDR3aa: CASSPSGARPYEQYF

v_gene: TRBV29-1
j_gene: TRBJ2-2
CDR3aa: CSVEERIRTGFWGELFF

v_gene: TRBV4-3
j_gene: TRBJ2-1
CDR3aa: CASSQEILGEQFF

v_gene: TRBV7-2
j_gene: TRBJ2-1
CDR3aa: CASSLGAGIAYNEQFF

v_gene: TRBV5-1
j_gene: TRBJ2-3
CDR3aa: CASSSGTGGTDTQYF

v_gene: TRBV30
j_gene: TRBJ2-6
CDR3aa: CAWSWTGGSGANVLTF

v_gene: TRBV9
j_gene: TRBJ2-7
CDR3aa: CASSVGRGGPYEQYF

v_gene: TRBV5-1
j_gene: TRBJ1-1
CDR3aa: CASSRELGTEAFF

v_gene: TRBV9
j_gene: TRBJ2-7
CDR3aa: CASSVGTGASYEQYF

v_gene: TRBV9
j_gene: TRBJ2-7
CDR3aa: CASSFAGDYEQYF

v_gene: TRBV6-5
j_gene: TRBJ2-1
CDR3aa: CASSYSRGYEQFF

v_gene: TRBV6-5
j_gene: TRBJ2-7
CDR3aa: CATGMDGAYEQYF

v_gene: TRBV5-1
j_gene: TRBJ1-4
CDR3aa: CASSLEANGEKLFF

v_gene: TRBV20-1
j_gene: TRBJ2-5
CDR3aa: CSAEETQYF

v_gene: TRBV7-6
j_gene: TRBJ2-1
CDR3aa: CASSSQLAGNEQFF

v_gene: TRBV7-3
j_gene: TRBJ1-2
CDR3aa: CASSLDGQGNGYTF

v_gene: TRBV5-6
j_gene: TRBJ2-5
CDR3aa: CASRPRQGSVETQYF

v_gene: TRBV15
j_gene: TRBJ1-1
CDR3aa: CATSRDPRTGGDTEAFF

v_gene: TRBV10-3
j_gene: TRBJ1-1
CDR3aa: CAISEFGQNTEAFF

v_gene: TRBV5-1
j_gene: TRBJ2-7
CDR3aa: CASSPGDRVYEQYF

v_gene: TRBV9
j_gene: TRBJ2-5
CDR3aa: CASSVTVARETQYF

v_gene: TRBV5-1
j_gene: TRBJ1-3
CDR3aa: CASSLEGNTIYF

v_gene: TRBV19
j_gene: TRBJ2-1
CDR3aa: CASSMLAGGSYNEQFF